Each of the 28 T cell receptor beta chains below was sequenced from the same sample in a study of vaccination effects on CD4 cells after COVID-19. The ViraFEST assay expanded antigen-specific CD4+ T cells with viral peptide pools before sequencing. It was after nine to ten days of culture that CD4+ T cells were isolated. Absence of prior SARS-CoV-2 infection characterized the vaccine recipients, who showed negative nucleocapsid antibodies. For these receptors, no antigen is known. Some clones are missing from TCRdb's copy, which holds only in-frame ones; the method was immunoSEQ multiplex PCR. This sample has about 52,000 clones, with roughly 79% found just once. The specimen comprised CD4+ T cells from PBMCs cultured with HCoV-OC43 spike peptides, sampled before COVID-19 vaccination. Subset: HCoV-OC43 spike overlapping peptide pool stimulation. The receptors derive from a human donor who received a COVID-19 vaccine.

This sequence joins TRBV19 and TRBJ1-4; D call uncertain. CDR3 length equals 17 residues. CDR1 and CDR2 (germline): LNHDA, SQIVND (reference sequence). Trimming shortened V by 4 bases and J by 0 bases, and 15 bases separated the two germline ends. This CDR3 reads CASSNRRPKATNEKLFF. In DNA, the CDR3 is TGTGCCAGTAGTAACCGTCGCCCGAAAGCAACTAATGAAAAACTGTTTTTT. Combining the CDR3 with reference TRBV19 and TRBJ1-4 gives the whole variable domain DGGITQSPKYLFRKEGQNVTLSCEQNLNHDAMYWYRQDPGQGLRLIYYSQIVNDFQKGDIAEGYSVSREKKESFPLTVTSAQKNPTAFYLCASSNRRPKATNEKLFFGSGTQLSVL.

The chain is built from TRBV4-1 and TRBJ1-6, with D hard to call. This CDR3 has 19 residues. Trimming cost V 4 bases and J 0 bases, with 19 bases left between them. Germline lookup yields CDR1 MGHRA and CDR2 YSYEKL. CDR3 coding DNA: TGCGCCAGCAGCCGGGGAGGGATACTTTCGAGCTCCTATAATTCACCCCTCCACTTT. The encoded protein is CASSRGGILSSSYNSPLHF.

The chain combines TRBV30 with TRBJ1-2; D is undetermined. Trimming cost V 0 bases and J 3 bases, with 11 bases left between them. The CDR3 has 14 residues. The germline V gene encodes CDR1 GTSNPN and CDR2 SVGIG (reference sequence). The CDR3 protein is CAWSVHGRDYGYTF. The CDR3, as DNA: TGTGCCTGGAGTGTACATGGTCGGGACTATGGCTACACCTTC.

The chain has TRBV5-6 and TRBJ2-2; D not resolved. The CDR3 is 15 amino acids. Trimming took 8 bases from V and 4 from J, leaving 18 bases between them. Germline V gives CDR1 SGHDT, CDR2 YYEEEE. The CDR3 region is CASHSWPGSTGELFF. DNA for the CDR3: TGTGCCAGTCACAGCTGGCCAGGTTCCACCGGGGAGCTGTTTTTT.

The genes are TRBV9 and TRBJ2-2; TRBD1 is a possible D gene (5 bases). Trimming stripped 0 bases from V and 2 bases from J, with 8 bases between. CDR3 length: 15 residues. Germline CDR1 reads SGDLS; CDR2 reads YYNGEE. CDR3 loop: CASSVGGSNTGELFF. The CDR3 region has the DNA TGTGCCAGCAGCGTAGGGGGCAGCAACACCGGGGAGCTGTTTTTT.

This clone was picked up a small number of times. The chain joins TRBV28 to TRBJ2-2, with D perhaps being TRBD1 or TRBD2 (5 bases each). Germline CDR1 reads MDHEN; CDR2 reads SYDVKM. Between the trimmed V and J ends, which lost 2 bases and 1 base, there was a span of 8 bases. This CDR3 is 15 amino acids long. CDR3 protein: CASSLGGGNTGELFF. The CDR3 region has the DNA TGTGCCAGCAGTTTAGGGGGTGGGAACACCGGGGAGCTGTTTTTT. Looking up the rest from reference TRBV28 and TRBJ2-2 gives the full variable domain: DVKVTQSSRYLVKRTGEKVFLECVQDMDHENMFWYRQDPGLGLRLIYFSYDVKMKEKGDIPEGYSVSREKKERFSLILESASTNQTSMYLCASSLGGGNTGELFFGEGSRLTVL.

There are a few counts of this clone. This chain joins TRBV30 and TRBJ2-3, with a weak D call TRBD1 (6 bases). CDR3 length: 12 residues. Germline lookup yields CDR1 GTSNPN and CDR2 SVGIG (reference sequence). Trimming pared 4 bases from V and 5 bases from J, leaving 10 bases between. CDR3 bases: TGTGCCTGGAATCCAGGGGTAGATACGCAGTATTTT. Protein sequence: CAWNPGVDTQYF.

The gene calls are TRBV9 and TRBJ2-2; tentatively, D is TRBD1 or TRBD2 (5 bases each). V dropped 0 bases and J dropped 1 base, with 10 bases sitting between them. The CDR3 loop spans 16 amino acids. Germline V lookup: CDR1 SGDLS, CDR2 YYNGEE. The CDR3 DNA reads TGTGCCAGCAGCGTAGCTGGGGGAAGGAACACCGGGGAGCTGTTTTTT. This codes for CASSVAGGRNTGELFF.

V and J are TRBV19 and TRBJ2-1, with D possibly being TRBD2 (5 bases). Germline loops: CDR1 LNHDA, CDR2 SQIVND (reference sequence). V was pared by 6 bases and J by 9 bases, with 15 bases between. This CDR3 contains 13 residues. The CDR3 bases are TGTGCCAGTAGCCCCTTAGCGACCGGTGAGCAGTTCTTC. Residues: CASSPLATGEQFF.

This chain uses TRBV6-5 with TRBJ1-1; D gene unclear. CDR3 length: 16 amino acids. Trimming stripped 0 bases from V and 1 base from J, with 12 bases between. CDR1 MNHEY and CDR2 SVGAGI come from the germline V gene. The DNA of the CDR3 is TGTGCCAGCAGTTACTCGAGTAAGGGCACGAACACTGAAGCTTTCTTT. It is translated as CASSYSSKGTNTEAFF.

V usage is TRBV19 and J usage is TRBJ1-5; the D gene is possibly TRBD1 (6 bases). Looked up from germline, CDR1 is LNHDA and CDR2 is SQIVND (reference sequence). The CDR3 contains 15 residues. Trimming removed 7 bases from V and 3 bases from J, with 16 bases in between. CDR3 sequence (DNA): TGTGCCAGTAAGCCCTCCGGGACAACCAATCAGCCCCAGCATTTT. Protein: CASKPSGTTNQPQHF.

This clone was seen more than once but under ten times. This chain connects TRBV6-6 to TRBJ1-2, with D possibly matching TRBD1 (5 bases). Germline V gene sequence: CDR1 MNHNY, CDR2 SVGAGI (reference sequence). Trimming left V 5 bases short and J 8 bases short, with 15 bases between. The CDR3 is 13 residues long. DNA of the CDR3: TGTGCCAGCAGTCCCCAGGGTTACAGAGGCTACACCTTC. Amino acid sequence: CASSPQGYRGYTF.

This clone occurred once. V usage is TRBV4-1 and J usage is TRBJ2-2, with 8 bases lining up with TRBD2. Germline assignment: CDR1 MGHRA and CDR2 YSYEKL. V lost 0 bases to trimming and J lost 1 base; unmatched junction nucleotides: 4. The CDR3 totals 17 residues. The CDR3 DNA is TGCGCCAGCAGCCAAGATCGGGGGGGGATGAACACCGGGGAGCTGTTTTTT. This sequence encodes CASSQDRGGMNTGELFF.

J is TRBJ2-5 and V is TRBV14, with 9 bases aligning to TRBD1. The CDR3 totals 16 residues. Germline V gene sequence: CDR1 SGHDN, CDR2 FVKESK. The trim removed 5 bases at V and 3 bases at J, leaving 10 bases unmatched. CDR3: CASSFRPGQGKETQYF. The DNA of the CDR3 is TGTGCCAGCAGCTTTCGACCGGGACAGGGTAAAGAGACCCAGTACTTC. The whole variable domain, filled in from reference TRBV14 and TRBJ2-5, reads EAGVTQFPSHSVIEKGQTVTLRCDPISGHDNLYWYRRVMGKEIKFLLHFVKESKQDESGMPNNRFLAERTGGTYSTLKVQPAELEDSGVYFCASSFRPGQGKETQYFGPGTRLLVL.

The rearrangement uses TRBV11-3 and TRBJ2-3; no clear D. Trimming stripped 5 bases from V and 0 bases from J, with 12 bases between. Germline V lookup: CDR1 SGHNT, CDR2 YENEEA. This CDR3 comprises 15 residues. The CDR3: CASSAPGKSTDTQYF. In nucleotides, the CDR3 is TGTGCCAGCAGCGCCCCCGGCAAGAGCACAGATACGCAGTATTTT.

The CDR3 DNA is TGTGCCAGCAGTCTCTCAATTTTTTACGAGCAGTACGTC. The encoded protein is CASSLSIFYEQYV. The J gene is TRBJ2-7, the V gene TRBV12-3 or TRBV12-4; D gene unclear. The V end lost 5 bases, the J end lost 4 bases, and 12 bases lay between the germline ends. The CDR3 runs 13 residues.

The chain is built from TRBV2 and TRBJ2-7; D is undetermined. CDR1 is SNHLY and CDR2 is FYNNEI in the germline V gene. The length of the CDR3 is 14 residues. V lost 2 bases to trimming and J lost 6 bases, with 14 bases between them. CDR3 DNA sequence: TGTGCCAGCAGTGAACGTCAGACGGCCTCCGAGCAGTACGTC. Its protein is CASSERQTASEQYV.

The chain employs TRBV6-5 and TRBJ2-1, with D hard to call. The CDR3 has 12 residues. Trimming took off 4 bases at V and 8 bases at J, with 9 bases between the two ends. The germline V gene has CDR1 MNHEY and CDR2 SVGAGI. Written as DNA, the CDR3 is TGTGCCAGCAGTTCCGCCCCCTATGAGCAGTTCTTC. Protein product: CASSSAPYEQFF.

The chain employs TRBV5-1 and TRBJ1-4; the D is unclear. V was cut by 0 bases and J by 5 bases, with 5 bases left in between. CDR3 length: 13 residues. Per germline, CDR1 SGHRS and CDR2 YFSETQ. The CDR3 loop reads CASSLDSNEKLFF. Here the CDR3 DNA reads TGCGCCAGCAGCTTGGACTCAAATGAAAAACTGTTTTTT. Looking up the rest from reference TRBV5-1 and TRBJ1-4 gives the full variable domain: KAGVTQTPRYLIKTRGQQVTLSCSPISGHRSVSWYQQTPGQGLQFLFEYFSETQRNKGNFPGRFSGRQFSNSRSEMNVSTLELGDSALYLCASSLDSNEKLFFGSGTQLSVL.

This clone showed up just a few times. The CDR3 DNA follows: TGTGCCAGCAGTCAAACTGGGGGAACTGAAGCTTTCTTT. It is translated as CASSQTGGTEAFF. The genes are TRBV7-3 and TRBJ1-1; possible D gene TRBD1, 5 bases. Trimming removed 6 bases from V and 5 bases from J, with 13 bases in between. CDR3 size: 13 residues. Germline CDR1 is SGHTA and CDR2 is FQGTGA.

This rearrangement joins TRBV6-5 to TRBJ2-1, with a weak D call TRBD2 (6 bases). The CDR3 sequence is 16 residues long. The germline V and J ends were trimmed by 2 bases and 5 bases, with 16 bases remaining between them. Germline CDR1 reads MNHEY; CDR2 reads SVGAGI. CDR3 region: CASSYTLGRKNNEQFF. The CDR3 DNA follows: TGTGCCAGCAGTTACACTTTGGGGAGGAAGAACAATGAGCAGTTCTTC.

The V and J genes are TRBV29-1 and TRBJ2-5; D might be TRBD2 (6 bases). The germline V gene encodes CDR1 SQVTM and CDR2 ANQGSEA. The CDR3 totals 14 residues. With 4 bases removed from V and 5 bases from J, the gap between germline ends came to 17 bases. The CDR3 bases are TGCAGCGTTGGCCGGGGGACGGTGGGGGAGACCCAGTACTTC. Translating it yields CSVGRGTVGETQYF.

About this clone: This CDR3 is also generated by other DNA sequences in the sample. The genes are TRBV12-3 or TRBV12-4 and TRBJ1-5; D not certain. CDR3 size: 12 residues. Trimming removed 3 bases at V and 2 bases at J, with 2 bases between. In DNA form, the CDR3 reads TGTGCCAGCAGTTTCGGCAATCAGCCCCAGCATTTT. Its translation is CASSFGNQPQHF.

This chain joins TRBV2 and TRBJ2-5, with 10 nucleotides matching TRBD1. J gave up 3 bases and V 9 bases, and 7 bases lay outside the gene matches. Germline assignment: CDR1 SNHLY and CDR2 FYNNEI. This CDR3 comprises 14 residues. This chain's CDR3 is CASREGQGKETQYF. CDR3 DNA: TGTGCCAGTAGAGAGGGACAGGGGAAAGAGACCCAGTACTTC.

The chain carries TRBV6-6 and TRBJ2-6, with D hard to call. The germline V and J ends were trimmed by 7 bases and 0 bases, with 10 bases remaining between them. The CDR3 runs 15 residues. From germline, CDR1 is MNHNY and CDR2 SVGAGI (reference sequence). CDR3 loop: CASTIVPSGANVLTF. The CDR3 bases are TGTGCCAGCACCATAGTACCCTCTGGGGCCAACGTCCTGACTTTC.

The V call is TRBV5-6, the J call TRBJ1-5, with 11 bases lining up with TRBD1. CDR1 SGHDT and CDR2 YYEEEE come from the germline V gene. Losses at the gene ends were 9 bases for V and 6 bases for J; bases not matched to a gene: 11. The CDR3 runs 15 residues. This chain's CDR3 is CATKGQGAHIQPQHF. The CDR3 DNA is TGTGCCACCAAAGGACAGGGGGCGCATATTCAGCCCCAGCATTTT.

The CDR3: CATSPSGRSNQPQHF. In nucleotides, the CDR3 is TGTGCCACCAGCCCTAGTGGACGGTCCAATCAGCCCCAGCATTTT. The chain joins TRBV24-1 to TRBJ1-5, with D uncertain. The CDR3 length is 15 residues. Trimming took off 7 bases at V and 3 bases at J, with 15 bases between the two ends. The V gene's germline CDR1 is KGHDR and CDR2 SFDVKD.

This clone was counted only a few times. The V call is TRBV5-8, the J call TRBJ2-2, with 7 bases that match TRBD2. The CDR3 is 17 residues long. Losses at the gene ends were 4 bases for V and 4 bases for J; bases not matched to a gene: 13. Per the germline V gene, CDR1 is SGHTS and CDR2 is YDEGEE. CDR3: CASSRPGWASGTGELFF. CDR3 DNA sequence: TGTGCCAGCAGCAGGCCGGGATGGGCTAGCGGCACCGGGGAGCTGTTTTTT.